The present T cell receptor (beta chain) was sequenced within a study of radiotherapy plus CTLA-4 blockade in lung cancer (dated by TCRdb to between 2017 and 2018). About the full investigation: Objective responses were observed in roughly a sixth of enrolled patients, and disease control was achieved in around 30%. General study outcomes and caveats: After treatment with radiotherapy and ipilimumab, TCR clones that originated in tumors expanded in peripheral blood. The strongest predictors of response, as reported, were early dynamic changes in blood T cell clones along with a rise in serum interferon-beta after radiation.

For CDR1 and CDR2, the germline V gene (reference sequence) lists LNHDA and SQIVND. V is pruned by 5 bases and J by 3 bases, leaving 3 bases of the junction without a gene match. The CDR3 measures 14 amino acids from cysteine to phenylalanine. The read is trimmed to its CDR3 DNA, 42 bases read in frame from base 1. Focal radiation therapy combined with CTLA-4 blockade (ipilimumab) was tested in patients with chemo-refractory metastatic non-small-cell lung cancer. Library prep was done by the immunoSEQ multiplex PCR assay. The table was pulled from immuneACCESS by TCRdb, which kept in-frame rearrangements only. Such tables lose some clones; where checked, under half of the loss comes from unresolved V genes, and the rest has no known cause. The sample table lists approximately 70,000 clones, approximately 76% of them with a count of one. The ten top clones hold roughly 15% of the sample. This clone was observed a few times. Its antigen is currently not known. No base quality information exists; no much larger clone differs at one position.

The V gene is TRBV19 and the J gene is TRBJ1-1, with 10 bases aligning to TRBD1. The material sequenced was peripheral blood, taken from a patient treated with radiotherapy plus ipilimumab. The TCR was taken from a human donor with non-small cell lung cancer whose response to radiotherapy plus ipilimumab could not be evaluated. Some clones in this sample may be carry-over from other donors' samples. The DNA sequence is TGTGCCAGTAGTTGGACAGGGGGTGACACTGAAGCTTTCTTT. This gives the protein CASSWTGGDTEAFF.